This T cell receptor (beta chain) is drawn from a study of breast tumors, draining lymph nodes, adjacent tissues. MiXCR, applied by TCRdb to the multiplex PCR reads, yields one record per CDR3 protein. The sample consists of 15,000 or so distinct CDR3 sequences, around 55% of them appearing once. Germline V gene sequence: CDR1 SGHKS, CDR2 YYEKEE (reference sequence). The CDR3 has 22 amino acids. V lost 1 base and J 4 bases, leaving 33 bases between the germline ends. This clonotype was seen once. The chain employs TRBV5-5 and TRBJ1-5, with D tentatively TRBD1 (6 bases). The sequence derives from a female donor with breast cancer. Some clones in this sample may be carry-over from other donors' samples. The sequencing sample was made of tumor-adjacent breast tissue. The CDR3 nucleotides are TGTGCCAGCAGCTTGTGGTTTGCCAGAGACAAATCCCCTGAGGGGGGAAATCAGCCCCAGCATTTT. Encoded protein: CASSLWFARDKSPEGGNQPQHF. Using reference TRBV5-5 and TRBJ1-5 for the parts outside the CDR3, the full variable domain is DAGVTQSPTHLIKTRGQQVTLRCSPISGHKSVSWYQQVLGQGPQFIFQYYEKEERGRGNFPDRFSARQFPNYSSELNVNALLLGDSALYLCASSLWFARDKSPEGGNQPQHFGDGTRLSIL.